What follows are 26 T cell receptor beta chains derived from one specimen sequenced in a study of cytomegalovirus exposure and HLA in healthy donors. PCR primers comprised 60 Vbeta and 13 Jbeta primers. This table comes from immunoSEQ multiplex PCR, and its TCRdb copy is limited to in-frame clones, with some not included. The sample shows around 150,000 clones, 75% to 85% of them seen only once. Source material: PBMCs. Receptor source: a woman aged 50 to 65 in good health and CMV-seropositive.

The gene calls are TRBV9 and TRBJ1-1; D remains unclear. The ends were cut back, 0 bases at V and 3 bases at J, with 9 bases in the middle. CDR1 and CDR2 from the germline V gene are SGDLS and YYNGEE. The CDR3 extends over 14 amino acids. The DNA of the CDR3 is TGTGCCAGCAGCGTAGGGATCGCGGACACTGAAGCTTTCTTT. It specifies CASSVGIADTEAFF.

This clone was detected once. The chain joins TRBV14 to TRBJ2-1; possible D gene TRBD1, 5 bases. Trimming took off 1 base at V and 15 bases at J, with 16 bases between the two ends. The CDR3 runs 13 residues. Germline CDR1 and CDR2: SGHDN and FVKESK. Here the CDR3 DNA reads TGTGCCAGCAGCCAAGGCATCAGGGTGAGTCGGTTCTTC. It yields the protein CASSQGIRVSRFF.

The chain carries TRBV4-1 and TRBJ2-1; TRBD2 aligns across 11 bases. The ends lost 1 base at V and 0 bases at J; junction bases unmatched: 5. Per germline, CDR1 MGHRA and CDR2 YSYEKL. The CDR3 contains 18 residues. The CDR3 coding sequence is TGCGCCAGCAGCCAAGTTTCTAGCGGGGGGCACTCCTACAATGAGCAGTTCTTC. Its protein is CASSQVSSGGHSYNEQFF.

V is TRBV4-2 and J is TRBJ2-1; the match to TRBD2 covers 11 bases. The germline gives CDR1 LGHNA, CDR2 YNFKEQ. Trimming cost V 0 bases and J 5 bases; bases outside gene matches: 9. The CDR3 spans 18 residues. CDR3 residues: CASSQDMAGLAVNNEQFF. The CDR3 DNA sequence: TGTGCCAGCAGCCAAGATATGGCGGGACTAGCGGTTAACAATGAGCAGTTCTTC.

CDR3 sequence: CASTPGYSNQPQHF. In nucleotides, the CDR3 is TGTGCCAGCACCCCAGGATATAGCAATCAGCCCCAGCATTTT. The chain combines TRBV28 with TRBJ1-5; D not certain. From germline, CDR1 is MDHEN and CDR2 SYDVKM. The CDR3 spans 14 residues. V was clipped by 7 bases and J by 0 bases, with 10 bases between them. Full variable domain (outside the CDR3, taken from reference TRBV28 and TRBJ1-5): DVKVTQSSRYLVKRTGEKVFLECVQDMDHENMFWYRQDPGLGLRLIYFSYDVKMKEKGDIPEGYSVSREKKERFSLILESASTNQTSMYLCASTPGYSNQPQHFGDGTRLSIL.

CDR3 nucleotides: TGTGCCAGTAGTATAGGGTCAGGGTACACTGAAGCTTTCTTT. Encoded protein: CASSIGSGYTEAFF. The chain combines TRBV19 with TRBJ1-1, with a possible D match to TRBD1 (5 bases). CDR1 is LNHDA, CDR2 SQIVND, per germline (reference sequence). V shed 1 base and J shed 3 bases, with 9 bases lying between them. The CDR3 contains 14 residues.

V gene TRBV19 combines with J gene TRBJ1-1; D unclear. With 7 bases removed from V and 4 bases from J, the gap between germline ends came to 13 bases. This CDR3 has 13 residues. CDR1 and CDR2 from the germline V gene are LNHDA and SQIVND (reference sequence). CDR3 residues: CASNIARGTEAFF. CDR3 coding DNA: TGTGCCAGTAATATCGCGCGTGGCACTGAAGCTTTCTTT.

The chain links TRBV7-2 to TRBJ2-1; 8 bases are a match to TRBD2. Per germline, CDR1 SGHTA and CDR2 FQGNSA. The CDR3 extends over 15 amino acids. The V gene end was trimmed by 5 bases and the J gene end by 12 bases; junction bases not matched to a gene: 15. The DNA of the CDR3 is TGTGCCAGCAGCCCCGGGGGGGCGGGGGGCTCGGGGCAGTTCTTC. It is translated as CASSPGGAGGSGQFF.

As concerns this clone: Within the sample, other DNA sequences also encode this same CDR3. This chain uses TRBV27 with TRBJ2-2; D perhaps matches TRBD1 (5 bases). The CDR3 covers 12 residues. V shed 5 bases and J shed 5 bases, with 6 bases lying between them. Germline V gives CDR1 MNHEY, CDR2 SMNVEV (reference sequence). The CDR3, as DNA: TGTGCCAGCAGTAGGGGAACCGGGGAGCTGTTTTTT. Translation gives CASSRGTGELFF.

This clone was seen once. This chain links TRBV11-2 with TRBJ2-1; 7 bases fit TRBD1. V shed 7 bases and J 7 bases; nucleotides not matched to a gene: 1. Looked up from germline, CDR1 is SGHAT and CDR2 is FQNNGV. CDR3 length: 11 residues. The CDR3 protein is CASKQGNEQFF. CDR3 bases: TGTGCCAGCAAACAGGGGAATGAGCAGTTCTTC.

The chain recombines TRBV7-9 with TRBJ1-4, with 7 bases lining up with TRBD1. CDR3 size: 15 residues. The trim removed 5 bases at V and 7 bases at J, leaving 10 bases unmatched. Germline V CDR1 and CDR2: SEHNR, FQNEAQ (reference sequence). CDR3 residues: CASSPRQGVSEKLFF. DNA for the CDR3: TGTGCCAGCAGCCCAAGACAGGGCGTATCTGAAAAACTGTTTTTT.

In DNA form, the CDR3 reads TGTGCCAGCAGTCTCTTGGGAGGAGAGGGGTATGGCTACACCTTC. This encodes CASSLLGGEGYGYTF. The chain employs TRBV28 and TRBJ1-2, with a possible D match to TRBD1 (5 bases). The CDR3 has 15 amino acids. Germline CDR1 is MDHEN and CDR2 is SYDVKM. V was clipped by 5 bases and J by 5 bases, with 18 bases between them.

This chain joins TRBV7-6 and TRBJ2-2; 12 bases are a match to TRBD2. This CDR3 has 18 amino acids. CDR1 and CDR2 (germline): SGHVS, FNYEAQ. V dropped 5 bases and J dropped 3; count of bases not matched to a gene: 10. CDR3 bases: TGTGCCAGCAGCCTCACGCTAGCGGGAGGGACATACACCGGGGAGCTGTTTTTT. This sequence encodes CASSLTLAGGTYTGELFF. Looking up the rest from reference TRBV7-6 and TRBJ2-2 gives the full variable domain: GAGVSQSPRYKVTKRGQDVALRCDPISGHVSLYWYRQALGQGPEFLTYFNYEAQQDKSGLPNDRFSAERPEGSISTLTIQRTEQRDSAMYRCASSLTLAGGTYTGELFFGEGSRLTVL.

A word on this clone: Mismatch with germline at one junction end may stem from a read error. V gene TRBV6-5 combines with J gene TRBJ2-4; 10 nucleotides match TRBD2. The germline V gene encodes CDR1 MNHEY and CDR2 SVGAGI. The CDR3 is 15 amino acids. The CDR3 is CASSGIAGGLNIQCF. In DNA, the CDR3 is TGTGCCAGCAGTGGGATAGCGGGAGGACTAAACATTCAGTGCTTC.

The gene calls are TRBV2 and TRBJ2-1, with TRBD2 identical over 7 bases. V shed 5 bases and J 8 bases; nucleotides not matched to a gene: 9. Germline CDR1 and CDR2: SNHLY and FYNNEI. The CDR3 is made up of 14 amino acids. The CDR3 nucleotides are TGTGCCAGCAGTTACGGACTAGGGTTGGATGAGCAGTTCTTC. Protein sequence: CASSYGLGLDEQFF. Based on the CDR3 plus reference TRBV2 and TRBJ2-1, the full variable domain is EPEVTQTPSHQVTQMGQEVILRCVPISNHLYFYWYRQILGQKVEFLVSFYNNEISEKSEIFDDQFSVERPDGSNFTLKIRSTKLEDSAMYFCASSYGLGLDEQFFGPGTRLTVL.

Comment on this clone: A read error may account for a junction end that differs from germline. The rearrangement joins TRBV7-7 to TRBJ1-1, with TRBD1 as a possible D gene (6 bases). This CDR3 is 13 amino acids long. Germline CDR1 is SSHAT and CDR2 is FNYEAQ (reference sequence). The chain's CDR3 is CASSSGANTEAFF. The CDR3 region has the DNA TGTGCTAGCAGCTCAGGGGCCAACACTGAAGCTTTCTTT.

The V call is TRBV29-1, the J call TRBJ1-1; TRBD1 is a possible D gene (6 bases). V was clipped by 4 bases and J by 4 bases, with 25 bases between them. The CDR3 is 17 residues long. CDR1 is SQVTM and CDR2 is ANQGSEA in the germline V gene. The CDR3 reads CSVGGLGRGKRGTEAFF. In DNA form, the CDR3 reads TGCAGCGTTGGGGGGCTGGGGCGGGGGAAAAGGGGCACTGAAGCTTTCTTT.

This clone was seen once. This chain connects TRBV18 to TRBJ2-5, with 7 bases that match TRBD2. With 3 bases clipped from V and 4 bases from J, the junction kept 5 bases outside the gene matches. The CDR3 has 14 residues. CDR1 is KGHSH, CDR2 LQKENI, per germline. CDR3 bases: TGTGCCAGCTCACCGTCCGGGAGGCGAGAGACCCAGTACTTC. Its translation: CASSPSGRRETQYF.

The V call is TRBV30, the J call TRBJ1-3; D remains unclear. V lost 3 bases and J lost 4, with 7 bases in between. The CDR3 is 12 residues long. Germline CDR1 is GTSNPN and CDR2 is SVGIG (reference sequence). In nucleotides, the CDR3 is TGTGCCTGGAGCGCTGAGGGAAACACCATATATTTT. Protein sequence: CAWSAEGNTIYF.

The chain joins TRBV28 to TRBJ2-1, with D maybe TRBD2 (6 bases). The V and J ends lost 5 bases and 0 bases respectively, with 14 bases between them. The CDR3 loop spans 16 amino acids. CDR1 is MDHEN and CDR2 is SYDVKM in the germline V gene. CDR3 nucleotides: TGTGCCAGCAGTCTACCGGGACTTTTCTCCTACAATGAGCAGTTCTTC. Translated: CASSLPGLFSYNEQFF.

V usage is TRBV19 and J usage is TRBJ2-5; 9 positions agree with TRBD1. V trimming: 3 bases; J trimming: 7 bases; junction bases outside the gene matches: 6. The CDR3 is 14 residues long. Germline assignment: CDR1 LNHDA and CDR2 SQIVND (reference sequence). The CDR3 nucleotides are TGTGCCAGTAGTATTTCGACAGGGGGAGTGACCCAGTACTTC. Translated, it gives CASSISTGGVTQYF.

The genes are TRBV28 and TRBJ2-7; 8 nucleotides agree with TRBD2. J was trimmed by 7 bases and V by 4 bases; bases with no gene match: 9. CDR1 and CDR2 (germline): MDHEN, SYDVKM. The CDR3 is made up of 14 amino acids. CDR3 nucleotide sequence: TGTGCCAGCAGTTATCCGGGAGGGCCAGAGGAGCAGTACTTC. Encoded protein: CASSYPGGPEEQYF.

This chain uses TRBV15 with TRBJ2-1; D uncertain. The V end was cut by 1 base, the J end by 0 bases, with 10 bases between. Germline CDR1 LNHNV, CDR2 YYDKDF (reference sequence). This CDR3 is built from 16 residues. The CDR3 protein is CATSRVGRGSYNEQFF. CDR3 DNA: TGTGCCACCAGCAGAGTTGGCAGAGGCTCCTACAATGAGCAGTTCTTC.

The sample holds one count of this clone. This sequence joins TRBV5-1 and TRBJ1-3, with TRBD1 matching over 8 bases. Germline V gene lookup returns CDR1 SGHRS and CDR2 YFSETQ. Trimming removed 4 bases from V and 0 bases from J; junction bases left unmatched: 6. The CDR3 length is 16 residues. The CDR3 sequence is CASSHGQGGSGNTIYF. CDR3 sequence (DNA): TGCGCCAGCAGCCACGGACAGGGTGGCTCTGGAAACACCATATATTTT.

The chain recombines TRBV10-3 with TRBJ1-2; D may be TRBD1 (5 bases). Trimming took off 2 bases at V and 6 bases at J, with 10 bases between the two ends. This CDR3 is 13 amino acids long. Germline V gene sequence: CDR1 ENHRY, CDR2 SYGVKD. CDR3 coding DNA: TGTGCCATCAGTGAGCGACAGAACGATGGCTACACCTTC. This codes for CAISERQNDGYTF.

The J gene is TRBJ1-1, the V gene TRBV18; D possibly corresponds to TRBD1 (5 bases). The CDR3 length is 14 residues. CDR1 is KGHSH and CDR2 is LQKENI in the germline V gene. V gave up 3 bases and J gave up 3 bases, with 11 bases separating them. CDR3 loop: CASSPLDRDTEAFF. CDR3 nucleotides: TGTGCCAGCTCACCTCTTGACAGAGACACTGAAGCTTTCTTT.